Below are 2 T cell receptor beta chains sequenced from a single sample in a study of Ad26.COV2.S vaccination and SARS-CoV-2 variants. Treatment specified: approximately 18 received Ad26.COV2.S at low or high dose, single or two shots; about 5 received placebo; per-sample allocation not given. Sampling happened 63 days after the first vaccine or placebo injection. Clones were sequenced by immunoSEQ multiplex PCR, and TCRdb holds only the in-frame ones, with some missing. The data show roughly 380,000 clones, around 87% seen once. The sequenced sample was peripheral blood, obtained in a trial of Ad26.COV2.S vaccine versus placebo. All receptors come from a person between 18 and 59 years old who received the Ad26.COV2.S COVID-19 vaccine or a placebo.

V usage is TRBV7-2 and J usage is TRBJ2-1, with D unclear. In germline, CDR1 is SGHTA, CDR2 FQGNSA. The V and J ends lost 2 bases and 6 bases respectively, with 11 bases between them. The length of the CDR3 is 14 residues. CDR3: CASSLRLRSNEQFF. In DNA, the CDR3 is TGTGCCAGCAGCTTAAGGCTTCGTAGCAATGAGCAGTTCTTC.

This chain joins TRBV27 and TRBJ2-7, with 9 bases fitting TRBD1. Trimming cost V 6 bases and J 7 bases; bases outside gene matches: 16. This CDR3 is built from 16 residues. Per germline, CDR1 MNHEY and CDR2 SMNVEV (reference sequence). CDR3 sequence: CASRYRTGDRGGEQYF. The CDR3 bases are TGTGCCAGCAGATACCGGACAGGGGATAGAGGAGGAGAGCAGTACTTC.